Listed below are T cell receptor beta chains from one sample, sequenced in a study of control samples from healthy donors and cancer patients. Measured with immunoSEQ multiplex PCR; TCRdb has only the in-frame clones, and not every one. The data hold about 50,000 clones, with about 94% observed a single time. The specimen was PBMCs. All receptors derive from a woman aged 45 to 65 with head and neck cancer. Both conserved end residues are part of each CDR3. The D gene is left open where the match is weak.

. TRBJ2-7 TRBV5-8 TGTGCCAGCAGCTTTTCCGGGACCAAAGACGAGCAGTACTTC CASSFSGTKDEQYF
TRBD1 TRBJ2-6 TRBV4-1 TGCGCCAGCAGCCAATTGGCGACAGGGATGGGCTCTGGGGCCAACGTCCTGACTTTC CASSQLATGMGSGANVLTF
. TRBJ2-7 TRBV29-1 TGCAGCGAGGGCCTTCTCCGGGGGTCCTACGAGCAGTACTTC CSEGLLRGSYEQYF
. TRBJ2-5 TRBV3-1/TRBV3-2 TGTGCCAGCAGCCAGTTAGCCCAAGAGACCCAGTACTTC CASSQLAQETQYF
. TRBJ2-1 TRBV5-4 TGTGCCAGCAGCCAGGACAGAACCTACAATGAGCAGTTCTTC CASSQDRTYNEQFF
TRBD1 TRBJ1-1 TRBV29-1 TGCAGCGAACAGGGGCGTAAAACTGAAGCTTTCTTT CSEQGRKTEAFF
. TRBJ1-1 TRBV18 TGTGCCAGCTCACCCATAACCGGACAGATCGACACTGAAGCTTTCTTT CASSPITGQIDTEAFF
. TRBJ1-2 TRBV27 TGTGCCAGCAGTCCACAGCCCGGGGGCTATGGCTACACCTTC CASSPQPGGYGYTF
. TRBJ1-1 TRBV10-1 TGCGCCAGCAGTGACCGTCAGCGGGCTGAAGCTTTCTTT CASSDRQRAEAFF
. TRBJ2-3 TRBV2 TGTGCCTCCAAACGGGCCTATAGCACAGATACGCAGTATTTT CASKRAYSTDTQYF
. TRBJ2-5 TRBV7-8 TGTGCCAGCAGCTTAGTGCCAGGGTTAGGACTACAAGAGACCCAGTACTTC CASSLVPGLGLQETQYF
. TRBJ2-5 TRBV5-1 TGCGCCAGCAGCTTAGGGCGACTCGGGGGTCGAGAGACCCAGTACTTC CASSLGRLGGRETQYF
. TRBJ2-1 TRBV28 TGTGCCAGCAGTTTAGGGGGCCCCTACAATGAGCAGTTCTTC CASSLGGPYNEQFF